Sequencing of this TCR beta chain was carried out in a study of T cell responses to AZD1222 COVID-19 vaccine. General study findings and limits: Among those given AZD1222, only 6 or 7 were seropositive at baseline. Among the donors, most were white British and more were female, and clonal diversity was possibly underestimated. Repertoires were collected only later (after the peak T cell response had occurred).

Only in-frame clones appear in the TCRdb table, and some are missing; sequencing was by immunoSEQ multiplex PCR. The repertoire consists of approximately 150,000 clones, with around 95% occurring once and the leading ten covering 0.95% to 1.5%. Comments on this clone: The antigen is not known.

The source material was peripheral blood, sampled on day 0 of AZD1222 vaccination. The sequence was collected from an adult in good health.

The CDR3 nucleotides are TGTGCCAGTAGTATGGGAGGGGCCAACGTCCTGACTTTC. Its protein product is CASSMGGANVLTF. The J gene is TRBJ2-6, the V gene TRBV19, with D uncertain. The germline V gene encodes CDR1 LNHDA and CDR2 SQIVND (reference sequence). CDR3 size: 13 residues. V gave up 3 bases and J gave up 4 bases, with 4 bases separating them.